A single sample is the source of the 29 T cell receptor beta chains below, sequenced in a study of beta chain features in type 1 diabetes. Overall study results and limits: For Type 1 diabetes patients, all four CD4+ subsets carried TCRB CDR3s that were moderately but significantly shorter.

Reverse transcription of all isolated RNA meant that expressed TCRB transcripts were sequenced. Sequencing was performed with immunoSEQ multiplex PCR; in TCRdb, only in-frame clones are kept and a portion is missing. The sample consists of around 260,000 clones, roughly a quarter of them appearing once. These TCRs' antigens remain unknown. The sample was naive CD4+ T cells from blood. Receptors originate from a woman in her twenties or thirties with type 1 diabetes.

This clone was detected a few times. The rearrangement links TRBV19 to TRBJ1-5, with 8 bases matching TRBD1. V lost 4 bases, J lost 3 bases, and 5 bases stayed unmatched. Germline V gene lookup returns CDR1 LNHDA and CDR2 SQIVND (reference sequence). The CDR3 runs to 15 residues. The CDR3 region has the DNA TGTGCCAGTAGTAAGGGACAGGAGAACAATCAGCCCCAGCATTTT. The encoded protein is CASSKGQENNQPQHF.

V gene TRBV21-1 combines with J gene TRBJ2-7; whether TRBD1, the table's D call, matches the DNA was not checked. TRBV21-1 corresponds to a pseudogene. The CDR3 totals 14 residues. This CDR3 reads CASSKLTGKHEQYF. The CDR3 DNA follows: TGTGCCAGCAGCAAACTAACAGGGAAGCACGAGCAGTACTTC.

This clone was detected a few times. The chain uses TRBV30 and TRBJ1-4; D call uncertain. Germline V gives CDR1 GTSNPN, CDR2 SVGIG (reference sequence). V dropped 3 bases and J dropped 6 bases, with 14 bases sitting between them. The CDR3 is 14 amino acids. CDR3 nucleotide sequence: TGTGCCTGGAGCCGAATCTCAGCGGATGAAAAACTGTTTTTT. Translated: CAWSRISADEKLFF.

The V gene is TRBV18, the J gene TRBJ1-1; TRBD1 might be the D (6 bases). Per the germline V gene, CDR1 is KGHSH and CDR2 is LQKENI. V was cut by 4 bases and J by 4 bases, with 7 bases left in between. This CDR3 has 12 residues. CDR3: CASSRQVTEAFF. CDR3 DNA sequence: TGTGCCAGCTCACGACAGGTCACTGAAGCTTTCTTT.

This clone was seen a few times. This chain uses TRBV18 with TRBJ2-1; D is unresolved. CDR1 and CDR2 from the germline V gene are KGHSH and LQKENI. V was shortened by 1 base and J by 7 bases, with 11 bases between the two germline ends. The CDR3 is 14 amino acids. The CDR3 sequence is CASSPQPHPNEQFF. In nucleotides, the CDR3 is TGTGCCAGCTCACCACAGCCTCATCCGAATGAGCAGTTCTTC.

This CDR3 is CAWSFRAGETQYF. The CDR3 nucleotides are TGTGCCTGGAGTTTCAGGGCCGGGGAGACCCAGTACTTC. The chain combines TRBV30 with TRBJ2-5; D possibly corresponds to TRBD1 (5 bases). The CDR3 contains 13 residues. In germline, CDR1 is GTSNPN, CDR2 SVGIG (reference sequence). Trimming shortened V by 2 bases and J by 5 bases, and 12 bases separated the two germline ends.

The chain combines TRBV7-9 with TRBJ2-3, with 8 bases that match TRBD2. CDR3 length: 13 amino acids. V lost 5 bases and J lost 4; bases outside the gene matches: 2. Germline values: CDR1 SEHNR, CDR2 FQNEAQ (reference sequence). CDR3 sequence reads: CASSAGGADTQYF. DNA for the CDR3: TGTGCCAGCAGCGCGGGGGGTGCAGATACGCAGTATTTT. Complete variable domain (other parts from reference TRBV7-9 and TRBJ2-3): DTGVSQNPRHKITKRGQNVTFRCDPISEHNRLYWYRQTLGQGPEFLTYFQNEAQLEKSRLLSDRFSAERPKGSFSTLEIQRTEQGDSAMYLCASSAGGADTQYFGPGTRLTVL.

The chain is built from TRBV15 and TRBJ2-7; TRBD2 might be the D (6 bases). V lost 6 bases, J lost 5 bases, and 14 bases lay in between. This CDR3 region has 13 residues. CDR1 is LNHNV, CDR2 YYDKDF, per germline (reference sequence). This CDR3 is CATRLPPGDEQYF. CDR3 nucleotide sequence: TGTGCCACCAGACTGCCGCCGGGGGACGAGCAGTACTTC.

The rearrangement uses TRBV7-2 and TRBJ2-5; the match to TRBD1 covers 10 bases. CDR1 SGHTA and CDR2 FQGNSA come from the germline V gene. The CDR3 has 14 residues. The ends lost 5 bases at V and 5 bases at J; junction bases unmatched: 5. DNA of the CDR3: TGTGCCAGCAGCAAGGGACAGGGGAGGGAGACCCAGTACTTC. Its translation is CASSKGQGRETQYF.

This chain connects TRBV29-1 to TRBJ1-4, with D uncertain. The CDR3 loop spans 13 amino acids. The V end was cut by 4 bases, the J end by 8 bases, with 14 bases between. The germline gives CDR1 SQVTM, CDR2 ANQGSEA. CDR3 sequence reads: CSVGRGGGEKLFF. DNA for the CDR3: TGCAGCGTTGGCCGGGGAGGTGGAGAAAAACTGTTTTTT. Supplemented by reference TRBV29-1 and TRBJ1-4, the full variable domain reads SAVISQKPSRDICQRGTSLTIQCQVDSQVTMMFWYRQQPGQSLTLIATANQGSEATYESGFVIDKFPISRPNLTFSTLTVSNMSPEDSSIYLCSVGRGGGEKLFFGSGTQLSVL.

This clone was observed a few times. This sequence joins TRBV4-1 and TRBJ1-2; 9 bases are shared with TRBD1. V dropped 0 bases and J dropped 7; count of bases not matched to a gene: 3. CDR3 length: 14 amino acids. Germline V lookup: CDR1 MGHRA, CDR2 YSYEKL. The CDR3: CASSQDGQGSGYTF. The CDR3 nucleotides read TGCGCCAGCAGCCAAGACGGACAGGGGAGTGGCTACACCTTC.

This clone was seen more than once but under ten times. The chain joins TRBV29-1 to TRBJ1-2, with D unclear. The CDR3 covers 12 residues. V lost 4 bases, J lost 4 bases, and 10 bases lay in between. Germline lookup yields CDR1 SQVTM and CDR2 ANQGSEA. CDR3 sequence (DNA): TGCAGCGTTGCTAGGTTAGGCTATGGCTACACCTTC. Its protein product is CSVARLGYGYTF.

This rearrangement joins TRBV7-2 to TRBJ2-1; no firm D call. The CDR3 length is 13 residues. CDR1 and CDR2 (germline): SGHTA, FQGNSA. V shed 7 bases and J shed 6 bases, with 13 bases lying between them. CDR3 DNA sequence: TGTGCCAGCACCCCCCACCCCGGCAATGAGCAGTTCTTC. Amino acids: CASTPHPGNEQFF. Combining the CDR3 with reference TRBV7-2 and TRBJ2-1 gives the whole variable domain GAGVSQSPSNKVTEKGKDVELRCDPISGHTALYWYRQSLGQGLEFLIYFQGNSAPDKSGLPSDRFSAERTGGSVSTLTIQRTQQEDSAVYLCASTPHPGNEQFFGPGTRLTVL.

This clone turned up a few times. The genes are TRBV2 and TRBJ1-1, with TRBD1 as a possible D gene (6 bases). Germline V gene data show CDR1 as SNHLY and CDR2 as FYNNEI. CDR3 size: 13 residues. V was clipped by 6 bases and J by 10 bases, with 18 bases between them. CDR3 region: CASRTRTESRAFF. In DNA form, the CDR3 reads TGTGCCAGCAGGACCCGGACAGAAAGTCGAGCTTTCTTT.

The sample holds a few counts of this clone. This chain links TRBV30 with TRBJ2-3; 7 positions agree with TRBD1. Trimming took 2 bases from V and 0 from J; bases not matched to a gene: 5. CDR1 is GTSNPN and CDR2 is SVGIG in the germline V gene (reference sequence). The CDR3 length is 15 residues. The CDR3: CAWSIGQASTDTQYF. The CDR3 coding sequence is TGTGCCTGGAGTATAGGACAGGCTAGCACAGATACGCAGTATTTT.

This clone occurred a few times. The V call is TRBV4-1, the J call TRBJ2-7, with TRBD2 identical over 7 bases. This CDR3 contains 19 residues. In germline, CDR1 is MGHRA, CDR2 YSYEKL. V gave up 0 bases and J gave up 5 bases; unmatched junction bases: 19. The CDR3 sequence: CASSQDMRPGSGTLNEQYF. The DNA for the CDR3 is TGCGCCAGCAGCCAAGATATGAGGCCCGGAAGCGGGACCCTTAACGAGCAGTACTTC.

This chain links TRBV10-3 with TRBJ1-1; 8 bases are shared with TRBD1. CDR1 ENHRY and CDR2 SYGVKD come from the germline V gene. Trimming removed 10 bases from V and 4 bases from J; junction bases left unmatched: 5. The CDR3 sequence is 12 residues long. CDR3 coding DNA: TGTGCCACCGCCGGGACAGGCACTGAAGCTTTCTTT. Residues: CATAGTGTEAFF.

The rearrangement uses TRBV6-1 and TRBJ1-5; D is unclear. The CDR3 spans 13 residues. In germline, CDR1 is MNHNS, CDR2 SASEGT. V lost 2 bases and J lost 4, with 6 bases in between. The CDR3 DNA follows: TGTGCCAGCAGTGAAAACTTAAATCAGCCCCAGCATTTT. Amino acids: CASSENLNQPQHF.

About this clone: At the DNA level, this CDR3 is encoded by other sequences in the same sample as well. The rearrangement links TRBV29-1 to TRBJ1-2, with D maybe TRBD1 (5 bases). The germline V gene has CDR1 SQVTM and CDR2 ANQGSEA. V lost 7 bases, J lost 1 base, and 7 bases lay in between. The CDR3 spans 11 residues. The CDR3, as DNA: TGCAGCGGCGGACATAACTATGGCTACACCTTC. Translation: CSGGHNYGYTF.

The J gene is TRBJ2-1, the V gene TRBV9, with unresolved D. Germline values: CDR1 SGDLS, CDR2 YYNGEE. With 0 bases removed from V and 0 bases from J, the gap between germline ends came to 7 bases. The CDR3 extends over 15 amino acids. The CDR3 loop is CASSVAPVSYNEQFF. Written as DNA, the CDR3 is TGTGCCAGCAGCGTAGCTCCAGTCTCCTACAATGAGCAGTTCTTC.

In this sample, this clone turned up a few times. This chain connects TRBV10-3 to TRBJ1-5; D is perhaps TRBD1 (6 bases). This CDR3 has 13 residues. Germline loops: CDR1 ENHRY, CDR2 SYGVKD. Trimming shortened V by 5 bases and J by 7 bases, and 12 bases separated the two germline ends. The CDR3 bases are TGTGCCATCAGTCTACAGGGTGACCAGCCCCAGCATTTT. This gives the protein CAISLQGDQPQHF.

This clone was picked up a small number of times. The chain uses TRBV9 and TRBJ2-7; 7 bases map to TRBD2. Germline CDR1 reads SGDLS; CDR2 reads YYNGEE. Trimming removed 3 bases from V and 2 bases from J; junction bases left unmatched: 8. The CDR3 covers 15 residues. CDR3 coding DNA: TGTGCCAGCAGCGCCCGGGACTATTCGACCTACGAGCAGTACTTC. It translates to CASSARDYSTYEQYF.

The rearrangement uses TRBV30 and TRBJ1-1; the D is unclear. The length of the CDR3 is 15 residues. The germline V gene encodes CDR1 GTSNPN and CDR2 SVGIG (reference sequence). Trimming pared 0 bases from V and 3 bases from J, leaving 14 bases between. CDR3 bases: TGTGCCTGGAGTGTACTACCTAGCGGGGACACTGAAGCTTTCTTT. It specifies CAWSVLPSGDTEAFF.

Here the CDR3 reads CASSLVSGEETQYF. The CDR3 DNA is TGCGCCAGCAGCTTGGTTTCAGGCGAAGAGACCCAGTACTTC. V usage is TRBV5-1 and J usage is TRBJ2-5; D unresolved. In germline, CDR1 is SGHRS, CDR2 YFSETQ. The CDR3 has 14 residues. Between the trimmed V and J ends, which lost 0 bases and 3 bases, there was a span of 9 bases.

This clone was seen a handful of times. J is TRBJ2-7 and V is TRBV5-1; 7 bases are shared with TRBD2. V shed 2 bases and J 5 bases; nucleotides not matched to a gene: 7. The CDR3 covers 14 residues. Germline CDR1 and CDR2: SGHRS and YFSETQ. The CDR3 bases are TGCGCCAGCAGCTTCAGACGGGGGGATGACGAGCAGTACTTC. Amino acid sequence: CASSFRRGDDEQYF.

This chain uses TRBV29-1 with TRBJ2-5; 7 positions match TRBD1. V was clipped by 5 bases and J by 0 bases; unmatched bases: 6. Germline CDR1 reads SQVTM; CDR2 reads ANQGSEA. The CDR3 covers 14 residues. The CDR3: CSVNWDSDQETQYF. For the CDR3, the DNA is TGCAGCGTTAACTGGGACAGCGACCAAGAGACCCAGTACTTC.

The sample holds a few counts of this clone. Other DNA sequences in this sample translate to the same CDR3. The V call is TRBV5-1, the J call TRBJ2-1, with TRBD2 identical over 9 bases. The CDR3 consists of 15 residues. Germline CDR1 reads SGHRS; CDR2 reads YFSETQ. J lost 3 bases, V lost 0 bases, and 1 base had no gene match. The CDR3 DNA reads TGCGCCAGCAGCTTGGCGACTAGCGGCTACAATGAGCAGTTCTTC. Protein sequence: CASSLATSGYNEQFF.

Concerning this clone: Other DNA sequences of this sample code for an identical CDR3. CDR3: CASSVAVKETQYF. DNA of the CDR3: TGTGCCAGCAGCGTAGCAGTTAAAGAGACCCAGTACTTC. The rearrangement uses TRBV9 and TRBJ2-5; D is ambiguous. The CDR3 extends over 13 amino acids. The ends were cut back, 0 bases at V and 3 bases at J, with 6 bases in the middle. Germline CDR1 and CDR2: SGDLS and YYNGEE.

This chain links TRBV7-9 with TRBJ2-5; perhaps TRBD2 as D (6 bases). V lost 3 bases, J lost 3 bases, and 14 bases lay in between. The germline gives CDR1 SEHNR, CDR2 FQNEAQ (reference sequence). There are 15 residues in the CDR3. The CDR3 DNA reads TGTGCCAGCAGCTTGGAGGGGCGGCGGGAAGAGACCCAGTACTTC. It specifies CASSLEGRREETQYF. Looking up the rest from reference TRBV7-9 and TRBJ2-5 gives the full variable domain: DTGVSQNPRHKITKRGQNVTFRCDPISEHNRLYWYRQTLGQGPEFLTYFQNEAQLEKSRLLSDRFSAERPKGSFSTLEIQRTEQGDSAMYLCASSLEGRREETQYFGPGTRLLVL.